Below are 26 T cell receptor beta chains sequenced from a single sample in a study of blood T cell repertoires in COVID-19. The assay was immunoSEQ multiplex PCR, and TCRdb's table has in-frame clones only and misses some. The table includes 250,000 to 350,000 clones, roughly 90% detected once. Material: peripheral blood. Receptors were obtained from a man between 18 and 35 years old who had recovered from COVID-19.

This rearrangement joins TRBV7-2 to TRBJ1-4; 9 bases agree with TRBD1. Germline-derived CDR1 and CDR2 are SGHTA and FQGNSA. V shed 6 bases and J 4 bases; nucleotides not matched to a gene: 6. The CDR3 covers 15 residues. The CDR3 spells CASSPRQGDNEKLFF. CDR3 nucleotides: TGTGCCAGCAGTCCTCGACAGGGGGATAATGAAAAACTGTTTTTT. Looking up the rest from reference TRBV7-2 and TRBJ1-4 gives the full variable domain: GAGVSQSPSNKVTEKGKDVELRCDPISGHTALYWYRQSLGQGLEFLIYFQGNSAPDKSGLPSDRFSAERTGGSVSTLTIQRTQQEDSAVYLCASSPRQGDNEKLFFGSGTQLSVL.

The V and J genes are TRBV27 and TRBJ1-4, with a weak D call TRBD1 (5 bases). The CDR3 consists of 15 residues. The V gene lost 1 base and the J gene lost 1 base, with 7 bases spanning the gap. Germline V gene data show CDR1 as MNHEY and CDR2 as SMNVEV (reference sequence). Written as DNA, the CDR3 is TGTGCCAGCAGTTTATGGGGGGGAACTAATGAAAAACTGTTTTTT. This codes for CASSLWGGTNEKLFF.

This clone has a single count. The chain links TRBV2 to TRBJ1-5; no reliable D call. V lost 6 bases and J 4 bases, leaving 10 bases between the germline ends. The CDR3 loop spans 13 amino acids. Germline CDR1 SNHLY, CDR2 FYNNEI. This chain's CDR3 is CASRTGSNQPQHF. The CDR3 nucleotides read TGTGCCAGCAGAACCGGGTCGAATCAGCCCCAGCATTTT.

The chain couples TRBV6-5 to TRBJ1-1, with D tentatively TRBD1 (5 bases). The germline V gene has CDR1 MNHEY and CDR2 SVGAGI. The CDR3 extends over 13 amino acids. Trimming shortened V by 2 bases and J by 5 bases, and 9 bases separated the two germline ends. The CDR3 reads CASSYNRQTEAFF. Written as DNA, the CDR3 is TGTGCCAGCAGTTACAACAGGCAGACTGAAGCTTTCTTT.

This clone appeared once. This chain links TRBV13 with TRBJ1-1, with TRBD1 as a possible D gene (6 bases). V was shortened by 6 bases and J by 5 bases, with 19 bases between the two germline ends. Germline CDR1 reads PRHDT; CDR2 reads FYEKMQ (reference sequence). CDR3 length: 15 amino acids. CDR3 region: CASSKVGGVRTEAFF. In nucleotides, the CDR3 is TGTGCCAGCAGTAAAGTAGGGGGGGTACGGACTGAAGCTTTCTTT.

The rearrangement links TRBV5-1 to TRBJ2-3, with 11 positions matching TRBD2. Germline V gives CDR1 SGHRS, CDR2 YFSETQ. Trimming removed 0 bases from V and 3 bases from J; junction bases left unmatched: 21. The CDR3 is made up of 22 amino acids. CDR3 sequence reads: CASSLVDPGTSGTTLRTDTQYF. The CDR3 DNA reads TGCGCCAGCAGCTTGGTCGACCCGGGGACTAGCGGTACAACCTTAAGGACAGATACGCAGTATTTT.

The CDR3 DNA reads as TGTGCCAGCAGTTCCGGGACAATCCAGAACACTGAAGCTTTCTTT. Residues: CASSSGTIQNTEAFF. The J gene is TRBJ1-1, the V gene TRBV28, with D possibly matching TRBD1 (6 bases). CDR1 and CDR2 from the germline V gene are MDHEN and SYDVKM. The length of the CDR3 is 15 residues. V was cut by 4 bases and J by 1 base, with 13 bases left in between.

The genes are TRBV20-1 and TRBJ2-3, with TRBD1 as a possible D gene (7 bases). Germline V gene data show CDR1 as DFQATT and CDR2 as SNEGSKA (reference sequence). V dropped 3 bases and J dropped 4 bases, with 20 bases sitting between them. This CDR3 contains 16 residues. CDR3 DNA sequence: TGCAGTGCTAGTAGGGGGCCGCGTCGGGGGCCAGATACGCAGTATTTT. Protein sequence: CSASRGPRRGPDTQYF.

The chain is built from TRBV6-6 and TRBJ1-3; a weak D match, TRBD1 (5 bases). The CDR3 covers 15 residues. CDR1 is MNHNY, CDR2 SVGAGI, per germline (reference sequence). V was shortened by 5 bases and J by 0 bases, with 11 bases between the two germline ends. The CDR3 region has the DNA TGTGCCAGCAGTCAGGAGGGGTTCTCTGGAAACACCATATATTTT. Translating it yields CASSQEGFSGNTIYF.

The CDR3 spells CASSQDDLRAGGDTQYF. DNA for the CDR3: TGTGCCAGCAGCCAAGATGACCTGCGAGCGGGGGGAGATACGCAGTATTTT. This sequence joins TRBV3-1 (or the pseudogene TRBV3-2) and TRBJ2-3, with TRBD2 identical over 9 bases. The CDR3 is 17 amino acids. Germline V gene sequence: CDR1 LGHDT, CDR2 YNNKEL (reference sequence). V dropped 0 bases and J dropped 5; count of bases not matched to a gene: 9.

The rearrangement joins TRBV7-9 to TRBJ1-5, with 8 bases lining up with TRBD1. There are 15 residues in the CDR3. Germline loops: CDR1 SEHNR, CDR2 FQNEAQ (reference sequence). The V and J ends lost 4 bases and 7 bases, in that order; junction bases with no gene match: 9. CDR3 in amino acids: CASSSISDRGQPQHF. The CDR3 coding sequence is TGTGCCAGCAGCTCCATCTCAGACAGGGGCCAGCCCCAGCATTTT. The full variable domain, completed using reference TRBV7-9 and TRBJ1-5, is DTGVSQNPRHKITKRGQNVTFRCDPISEHNRLYWYRQTLGQGPEFLTYFQNEAQLEKSRLLSDRFSAERPKGSFSTLEIQRTEQGDSAMYLCASSSISDRGQPQHFGDGTRLSIL.

Here the CDR3 reads CASSLTGTGDYEQYF. As DNA, the CDR3 is TGCGCCAGCAGCCTTACCGGGACAGGGGACTACGAGCAGTACTTC. The chain carries TRBV4-1 and TRBJ2-7, with 10 nucleotides matching TRBD1. The length of the CDR3 is 15 residues. The V gene end was trimmed by 4 bases and the J gene end by 3 bases; junction bases not matched to a gene: 6. From germline, CDR1 is MGHRA and CDR2 YSYEKL.

CDR3: CASRRPQGNEQFF. CDR3 nucleotide sequence: TGTGCCAGTAGACGCCCACAGGGGAATGAGCAGTTCTTC. This chain links TRBV19 with TRBJ2-1; 7 bases map to TRBD1. This CDR3 has 13 residues. Germline lookup yields CDR1 LNHDA and CDR2 SQIVND (reference sequence). V shed 6 bases and J 7 bases; nucleotides not matched to a gene: 6.

This clone has just one count. The chain recombines TRBV24-1 with TRBJ2-1, with D perhaps matching TRBD1 (6 bases). V was cut by 2 bases and J by 10 bases, with 14 bases left in between. The CDR3 runs to 14 residues. Germline CDR1 reads KGHDR; CDR2 reads SFDVKD. The CDR3 region is CATSDSVSGTEQFF. CDR3 coding DNA: TGTGCCACCAGTGATTCGGTCTCCGGGACAGAGCAGTTCTTC.

This clone has more than one count but fewer than ten. V usage is TRBV6-5 and J usage is TRBJ1-6; 10 bases line up with TRBD1. V shed 5 bases and J 8 bases; nucleotides not matched to a gene: 3. The CDR3 is 14 residues long. Germline loops: CDR1 MNHEY, CDR2 SVGAGI. This chain's CDR3 is CASSRTGGDSPLHF. The CDR3 coding sequence is TGTGCCAGCAGTCGGACAGGGGGGGATTCACCCCTCCACTTT.

The chain has TRBV5-1 and TRBJ1-1; D unresolved. V was pared by 0 bases and J by 11 bases, with 11 bases between. CDR3 length: 12 residues. Germline CDR1 is SGHRS and CDR2 is YFSETQ. The CDR3 coding sequence is TGCGCCAGCAGCTTGGCATATGGAGAGGCTTTCTTT. Translation: CASSLAYGEAFF.

This chain connects TRBV9 to TRBJ2-1; TRBD1 agrees at 8 bases. The CDR3 sequence is 16 residues long. Germline V gene lookup returns CDR1 SGDLS and CDR2 YYNGEE. V lost 4 bases, J lost 5 bases, and 11 bases stayed unmatched. The CDR3 here is CASSPRSDRGNNEQFF. The CDR3 DNA reads as TGTGCCAGCAGCCCCAGAAGTGACAGGGGTAACAATGAGCAGTTCTTC. The full variable domain, its missing parts supplied by reference TRBV9 and TRBJ2-1, is DSGVTQTPKHLITATGQRVTLRCSPRSGDLSVYWYQQSLDQGLQFLIQYYNGEERAKGNILERFSAQQFPDLHSELNLSSLELGDSALYFCASSPRSDRGNNEQFFGPGTRLTVL.

The chain combines TRBV4-2 with TRBJ2-1; possible D gene TRBD2, 6 bases. This CDR3 is 19 amino acids long. Germline CDR1 reads LGHNA; CDR2 reads YNFKEQ. Trimming removed 0 bases at V and 9 bases at J, with 27 bases between. The CDR3 DNA reads TGTGCCAGCAGCCAAGAGGGGGGATTAGAGACACTCGGACTGGGTGAGCAGTTCTTC. Translated: CASSQEGGLETLGLGEQFF.

DNA of the CDR3: TGCGCCAGCAGCTTGGTAGCGGGAGGGATCACAGATACGCAGTATTTT. It codes for CASSLVAGGITDTQYF. The genes are TRBV5-1 and TRBJ2-3, with 11 bases lining up with TRBD2. With V trimmed by 0 bases and J by 2 bases, 2 bases remained unmatched. The germline V gene has CDR1 SGHRS and CDR2 YFSETQ. The CDR3 runs to 16 residues.

This sequence joins TRBV18 and TRBJ1-2; TRBD1 aligns across 7 bases. Germline CDR1 reads KGHSH; CDR2 reads LQKENI. The V gene end was trimmed by 2 bases and the J gene end by 8 bases; junction bases not matched to a gene: 11. The length of the CDR3 is 15 residues. CDR3 region: CASSPYDREILGYTF. CDR3 sequence (DNA): TGTGCCAGCTCACCATATGACAGGGAGATCCTCGGCTACACCTTC.

V gene TRBV15 combines with J gene TRBJ2-7; D may be TRBD2 (5 bases). Trimming shortened V by 0 bases and J by 2 bases, and 11 bases separated the two germline ends. Germline V gene data show CDR1 as LNHNV and CDR2 as YYDKDF (reference sequence). CDR3 length equals 15 residues. The CDR3, as DNA: TGTGCCACCAGCAGAGATCAAAGGGAGACCTACGAGCAGTACTTC. This codes for CATSRDQRETYEQYF.

The gene calls are TRBV5-6 and TRBJ2-2, with D possibly being TRBD1 (7 bases). This CDR3 spans 13 amino acids. Germline V gene data show CDR1 as SGHDT and CDR2 as YYEEEE. With 4 bases removed from V and 6 bases from J, the gap between germline ends came to 10 bases. The CDR3 sequence is CASSRRGAGELFF. CDR3 coding DNA: TGTGCCAGCAGCCGCAGGGGGGCCGGGGAGCTGTTTTTT.

The genes are TRBV6-2 or TRBV6-3 and TRBJ1-2; a weak D match, TRBD1 (6 bases). The V and J ends lost 6 bases and 1 base respectively, with 12 bases between them. CDR3 size: 14 residues. Germline-derived CDR1 and CDR2 are MNHEY and SVGEGT. CDR3 sequence (DNA): TGTGCCAGCAGCGCACAGGGAATTAACTATGGCTACACCTTC. It specifies CASSAQGINYGYTF.

This clone was detected only a few times. The chain combines TRBV3-1 (or the pseudogene TRBV3-2) with TRBJ2-1; 11 nucleotides agree with TRBD2. Trimming at V came to 6 bases and at J to 8 bases, leaving 12 bases not matched to a gene. The CDR3 contains 16 residues. The germline gives CDR1 LGHDT, CDR2 YNNKEL (reference sequence). The CDR3, as DNA: TGTGCCAGCAGTCAATGGGAGCTAGCGGGAGGAGATGAGCAGTTCTTC. It yields the protein CASSQWELAGGDEQFF.

V usage is TRBV19 and J usage is TRBJ2-1, with 10 nucleotides matching TRBD1. CDR3 length: 15 amino acids. J lost 2 bases, V lost 6 bases, and 4 bases had no gene match. The V gene's germline CDR1 is LNHDA and CDR2 SQIVND (reference sequence). For the CDR3, the DNA is TGTGCCAGTAGAAGGACAGGGGGAACCTACAATGAGCAGTTCTTC. It encodes CASRRTGGTYNEQFF.

V usage is TRBV2 and J usage is TRBJ1-5; unclear D gene. This CDR3 has 12 residues. Germline V gives CDR1 SNHLY, CDR2 FYNNEI. Trimming cost V 4 bases and J 9 bases, with 10 bases left between them. The CDR3 nucleotides are TGTGCCAGCAGTGTTGTCGAGGGGCCCCAGCATTTT. It codes for CASSVVEGPQHF.